Detailed here is one TCR beta chain. No antigen is known for it. No base quality information exists; no much larger clone differs at one position. TCRbeta CDR3 regions were amplified from genomic DNA using the immunoSEQ Assay, a bias-controlled multiplex PCR. Per the source publication's procedure: The number of nucleated cells in each sample was estimated from the amplification of reference gene primers within the assay. To quantify the absolute abundance of each unique TCRbeta CDR3 rearrangement, sequence reads were collapsed and filtered. For each sample, productive Simpson clonality was calculated as the square root of Simpson's diversity index across productive rearrangements. The table was pulled from immuneACCESS by TCRdb, which kept in-frame rearrangements only. Such tables lose some clones; where checked, under half of the loss comes from unresolved V genes, and the rest has no known cause. V and J calls and clone size are given by that table; D and trimming were obtained from the DNA. For this sample the table gives just under 350,000 clones, of which around nine tenths were detected only once. The ten biggest clones cover about 7% of the sample.

These data originate in a study of blood T cell repertoires in COVID-19 (dated by TCRdb to the early 2020s). About the full investigation: Collaborator samples came from the United States, Italy and Spain and covered acute and convalescent phases of COVID-19. Samples came from the ongoing ImmuneRACE study (first 160 participants) plus 1,254 subjects from 6 global collaborators. The repertoires were released in a freely available public database intended as a resource for research on the immune response to SARS-CoV-2. Where available, HLA class I and class II types were obtained from metadata supplied by the sample provider rather than from assay-based typing. The material from the prospective study consisted of cDNA or gDNA derived from T cells, B-cell-depleted T cells, or PBMCs. Deeply sampled blood TCRbeta repertoires from subjects exposed to, actively infected with, or recovered from COVID-19 were included in the dataset. Sample metadata almost always included a de-identified subject ID, COVID-19 status, age in years and sex. The paper as a whole reports these results and caveats: Clinical and demographic metadata were provided uncurated, with the amount varying by source and participant.

The CDR1 and CDR2 encoded by the germline V gene are MDHEN and SYDVKM. V sheds 6 bases and J sheds 2 bases, leaving 14 bases between their ends. Measured from the cysteine to the phenylalanine, the CDR3 is 15 residues long. The only DNA kept is the CDR3, 45 bases in frame from the first base. At one collaborating source in Seattle, patients were enrolled during active infection and were followed longitudinally through the course of disease. Each collaborating institution followed its own protocols to collect whole blood in K2EDTA tubes. Collaborator samples were shipped for TCRbeta analysis as frozen whole blood, isolated PBMCs, or DNA extracted from either sample type.

Sequenced: peripheral blood. This clonotype originated in a woman in her 70s with COVID-19, enrolled during active disease. The chain links TRBV28 with TRBJ1-5; the D gene cannot be named for sure. The CDR3 region reads CASSLGSAGNQPQHF. The nucleotides are TGTGCCAGCAGCCTGGGCTCGGCAGGCAATCAGCCCCAGCATTTT.